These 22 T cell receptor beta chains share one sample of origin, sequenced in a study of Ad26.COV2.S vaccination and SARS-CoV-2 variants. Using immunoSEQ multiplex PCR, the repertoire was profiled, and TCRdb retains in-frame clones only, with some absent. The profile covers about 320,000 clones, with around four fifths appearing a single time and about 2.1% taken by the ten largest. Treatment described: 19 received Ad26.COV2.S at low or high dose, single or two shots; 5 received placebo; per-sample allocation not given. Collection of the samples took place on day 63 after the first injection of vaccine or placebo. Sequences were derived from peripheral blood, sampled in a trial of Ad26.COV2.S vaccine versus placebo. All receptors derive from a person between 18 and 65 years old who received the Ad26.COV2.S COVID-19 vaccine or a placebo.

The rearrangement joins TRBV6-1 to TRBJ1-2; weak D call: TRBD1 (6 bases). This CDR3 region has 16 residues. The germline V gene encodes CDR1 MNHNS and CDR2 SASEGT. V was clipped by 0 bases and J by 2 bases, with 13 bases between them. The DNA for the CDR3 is TGTGCCAGCAGTGAAGCGGGCAGGGGCTACAACTATGGCTACACCTTC. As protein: CASSEAGRGYNYGYTF.

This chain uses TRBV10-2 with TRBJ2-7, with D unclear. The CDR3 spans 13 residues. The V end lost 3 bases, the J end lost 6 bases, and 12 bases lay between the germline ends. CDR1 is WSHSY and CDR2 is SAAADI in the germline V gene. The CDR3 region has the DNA TGCGCCAGCAGTGACAACATCCTCGGCGAGCAGTACTTC. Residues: CASSDNILGEQYF.

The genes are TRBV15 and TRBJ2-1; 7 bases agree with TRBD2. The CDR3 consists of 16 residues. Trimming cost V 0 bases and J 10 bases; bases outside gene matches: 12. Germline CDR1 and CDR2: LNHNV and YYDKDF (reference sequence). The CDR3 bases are TGTGCCACCAGCAGAGATCTAGGCCTAGCGGTCCCAGAGCAGTTCTTC. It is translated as CATSRDLGLAVPEQFF.

The CDR3 nucleotides are TGTGCCAGCTTAAAGTTCAACAGGTCATTAGGCTATGGCTACACCTTC. Its protein product is CASLKFNRSLGYGYTF. The rearrangement uses TRBV2 and TRBJ1-2; D might be TRBD1 (5 bases). Germline CDR1 SNHLY, CDR2 FYNNEI. The CDR3 consists of 16 residues. V lost 8 bases and J 4 bases, leaving 23 bases between the germline ends. Full variable domain (rest looked up from reference TRBV2 and TRBJ1-2): EPEVTQTPSHQVTQMGQEVILRCVPISNHLYFYWYRQILGQKVEFLVSFYNNEISEKSEIFDDQFSVERPDGSNFTLKIRSTKLEDSAMYFCASLKFNRSLGYGYTFGSGTRLTVV.

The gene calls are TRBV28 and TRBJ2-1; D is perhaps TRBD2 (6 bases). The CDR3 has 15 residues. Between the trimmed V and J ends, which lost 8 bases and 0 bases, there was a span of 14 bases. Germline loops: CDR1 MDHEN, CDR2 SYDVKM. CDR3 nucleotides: TGTGCCAGCCTACCAAGCGGGTTCTCCTACAATGAGCAGTTCTTC. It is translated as CASLPSGFSYNEQFF. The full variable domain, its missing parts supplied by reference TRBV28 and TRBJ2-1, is DVKVTQSSRYLVKRTGEKVFLECVQDMDHENMFWYRQDPGLGLRLIYFSYDVKMKEKGDIPEGYSVSREKKERFSLILESASTNQTSMYLCASLPSGFSYNEQFFGPGTRLTVL.

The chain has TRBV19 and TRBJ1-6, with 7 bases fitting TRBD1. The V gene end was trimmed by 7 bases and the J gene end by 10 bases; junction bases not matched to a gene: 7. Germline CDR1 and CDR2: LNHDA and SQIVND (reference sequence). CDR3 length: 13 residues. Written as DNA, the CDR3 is TGTGCCAGTAAAGACAGGGTGGGATCACCCCTCCACTTT. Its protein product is CASKDRVGSPLHF.

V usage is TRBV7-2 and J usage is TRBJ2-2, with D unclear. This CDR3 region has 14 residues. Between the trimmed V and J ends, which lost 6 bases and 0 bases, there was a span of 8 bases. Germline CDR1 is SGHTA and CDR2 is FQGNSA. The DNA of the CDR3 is TGTGCCAGCAGAACTGGATCGAACACCGGGGAGCTGTTTTTT. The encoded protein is CASRTGSNTGELFF.

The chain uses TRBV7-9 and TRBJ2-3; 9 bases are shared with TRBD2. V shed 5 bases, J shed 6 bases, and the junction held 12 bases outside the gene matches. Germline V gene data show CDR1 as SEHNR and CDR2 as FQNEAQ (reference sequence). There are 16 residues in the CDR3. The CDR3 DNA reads TGTGCCAGCAGCCCTACTGCGGGACTAGCACCGGATACGCAGTATTTT. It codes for CASSPTAGLAPDTQYF. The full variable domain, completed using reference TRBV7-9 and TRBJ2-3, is DTGVSQNPRHKITKRGQNVTFRCDPISEHNRLYWYRQTLGQGPEFLTYFQNEAQLEKSRLLSDRFSAERPKGSFSTLEIQRTEQGDSAMYLCASSPTAGLAPDTQYFGPGTRLTVL.

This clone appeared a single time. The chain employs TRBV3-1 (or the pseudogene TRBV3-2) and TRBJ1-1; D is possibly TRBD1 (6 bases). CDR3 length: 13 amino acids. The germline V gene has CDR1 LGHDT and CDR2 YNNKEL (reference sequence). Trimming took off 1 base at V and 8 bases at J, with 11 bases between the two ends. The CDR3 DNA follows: TGTGCCAGCAGCCAAGGATGGGGGCAGGAAGCTTTCTTT. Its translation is CASSQGWGQEAFF.

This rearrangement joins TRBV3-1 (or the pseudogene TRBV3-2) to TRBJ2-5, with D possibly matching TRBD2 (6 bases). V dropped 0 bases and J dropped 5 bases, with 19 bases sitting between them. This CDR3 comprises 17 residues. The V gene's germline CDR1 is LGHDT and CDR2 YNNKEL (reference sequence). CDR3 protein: CASSQDWSGEWWETQYF. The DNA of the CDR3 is TGTGCCAGCAGCCAAGACTGGTCGGGGGAGTGGTGGGAGACCCAGTACTTC.

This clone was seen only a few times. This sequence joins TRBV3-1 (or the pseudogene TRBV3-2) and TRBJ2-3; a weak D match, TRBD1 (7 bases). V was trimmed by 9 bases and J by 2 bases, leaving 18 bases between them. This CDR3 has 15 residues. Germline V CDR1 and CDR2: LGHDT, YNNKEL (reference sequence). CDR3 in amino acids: CASGGQGGTTDTQYF. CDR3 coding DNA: TGTGCCAGTGGGGGGCAGGGGGGAACCACAGATACGCAGTATTTT.

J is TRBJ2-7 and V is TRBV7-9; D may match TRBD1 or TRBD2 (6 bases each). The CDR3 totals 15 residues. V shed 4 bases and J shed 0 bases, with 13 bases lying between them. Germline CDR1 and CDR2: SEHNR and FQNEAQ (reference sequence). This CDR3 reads CASSYAGQRSYEQYF. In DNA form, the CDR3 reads TGTGCCAGCAGCTACGCGGGACAACGCTCCTACGAGCAGTACTTC.

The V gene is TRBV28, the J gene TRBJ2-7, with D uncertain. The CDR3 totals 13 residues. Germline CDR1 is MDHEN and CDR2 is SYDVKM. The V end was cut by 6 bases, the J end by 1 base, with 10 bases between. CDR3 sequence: CASRTGPSYEQYF. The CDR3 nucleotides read TGTGCCAGCAGGACCGGGCCTTCCTACGAGCAGTACTTC.

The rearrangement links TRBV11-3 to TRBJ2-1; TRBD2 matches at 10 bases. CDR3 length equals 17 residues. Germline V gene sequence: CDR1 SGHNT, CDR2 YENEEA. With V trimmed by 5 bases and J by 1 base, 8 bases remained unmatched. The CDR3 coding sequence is TGTGCCAGCAGCCGGGGGGCGACTAGCGGGTCCTACAATGAGCAGTTCTTC. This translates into CASSRGATSGSYNEQFF.

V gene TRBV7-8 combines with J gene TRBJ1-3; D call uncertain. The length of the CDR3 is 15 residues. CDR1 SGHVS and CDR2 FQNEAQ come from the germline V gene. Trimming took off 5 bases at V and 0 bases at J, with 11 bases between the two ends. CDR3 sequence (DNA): TGTGCCAGCAGCCCCCGTGAGTCCTCTGGAAACACCATATATTTT. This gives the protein CASSPRESSGNTIYF.

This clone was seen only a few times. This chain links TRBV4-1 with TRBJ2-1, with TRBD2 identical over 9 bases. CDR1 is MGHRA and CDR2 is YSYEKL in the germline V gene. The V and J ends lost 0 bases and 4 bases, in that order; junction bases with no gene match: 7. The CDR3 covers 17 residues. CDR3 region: CASSQDGIAGVYNEQFF. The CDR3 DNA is TGCGCCAGCAGCCAAGATGGCATAGCGGGGGTATACAATGAGCAGTTCTTC.

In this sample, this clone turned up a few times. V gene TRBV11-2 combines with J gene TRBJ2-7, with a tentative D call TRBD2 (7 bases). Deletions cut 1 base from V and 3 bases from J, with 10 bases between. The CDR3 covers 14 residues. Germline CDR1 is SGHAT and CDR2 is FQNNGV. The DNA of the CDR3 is TGTGCCAGCAGCTTAGTGAGGGGGGGCTACGAGCAGTACTTC. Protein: CASSLVRGGYEQYF. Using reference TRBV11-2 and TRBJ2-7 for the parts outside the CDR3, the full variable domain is EAGVAQSPRYKIIEKRQSVAFWCNPISGHATLYWYQQILGQGPKLLIQFQNNGVVDDSQLPKDRFSAERLKGVDSTLKIQPAKLEDSAVYLCASSLVRGGYEQYFGPGTRLTVT.

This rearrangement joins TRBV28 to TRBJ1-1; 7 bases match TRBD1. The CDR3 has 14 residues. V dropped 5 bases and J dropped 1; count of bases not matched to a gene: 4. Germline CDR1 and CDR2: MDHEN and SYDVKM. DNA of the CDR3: TGTGCCAGCAGTACGACAGGGCGGAACACTGAAGCTTTCTTT. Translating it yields CASSTTGRNTEAFF.

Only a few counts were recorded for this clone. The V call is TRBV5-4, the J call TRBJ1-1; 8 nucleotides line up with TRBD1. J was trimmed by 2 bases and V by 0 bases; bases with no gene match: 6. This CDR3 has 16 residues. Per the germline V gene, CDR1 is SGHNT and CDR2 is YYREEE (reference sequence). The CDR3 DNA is TGTGCCAGCAGCTTGGGGCCAGCAGGGGGCAACACTGAAGCTTTCTTT. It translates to CASSLGPAGGNTEAFF.

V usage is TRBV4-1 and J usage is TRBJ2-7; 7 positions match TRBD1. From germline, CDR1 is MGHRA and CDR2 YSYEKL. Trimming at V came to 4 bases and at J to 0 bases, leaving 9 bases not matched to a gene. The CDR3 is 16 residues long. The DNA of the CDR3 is TGCGCCAGCAGCCTTGACAACCGGGACAGCTCCTACGAGCAGTACTTC. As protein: CASSLDNRDSSYEQYF.

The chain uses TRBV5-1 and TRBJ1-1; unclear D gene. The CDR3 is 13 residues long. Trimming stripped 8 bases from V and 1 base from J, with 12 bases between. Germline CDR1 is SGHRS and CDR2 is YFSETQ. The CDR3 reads CASRQEGNTEAFF. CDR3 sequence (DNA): TGCGCCAGTCGGCAGGAAGGGAACACTGAAGCTTTCTTT. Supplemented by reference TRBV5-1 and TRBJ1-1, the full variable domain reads KAGVTQTPRYLIKTRGQQVTLSCSPISGHRSVSWYQQTPGQGLQFLFEYFSETQRNKGNFPGRFSGRQFSNSRSEMNVSTLELGDSALYLCASRQEGNTEAFFGQGTRLTVV.

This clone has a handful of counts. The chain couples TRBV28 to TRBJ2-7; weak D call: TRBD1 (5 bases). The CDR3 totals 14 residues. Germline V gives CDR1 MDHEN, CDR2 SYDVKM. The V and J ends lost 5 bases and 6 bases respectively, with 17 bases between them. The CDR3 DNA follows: TGTGCCAGCAGTCCTGACCCGACAGACTCCGAGCAGTACTTC. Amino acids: CASSPDPTDSEQYF.